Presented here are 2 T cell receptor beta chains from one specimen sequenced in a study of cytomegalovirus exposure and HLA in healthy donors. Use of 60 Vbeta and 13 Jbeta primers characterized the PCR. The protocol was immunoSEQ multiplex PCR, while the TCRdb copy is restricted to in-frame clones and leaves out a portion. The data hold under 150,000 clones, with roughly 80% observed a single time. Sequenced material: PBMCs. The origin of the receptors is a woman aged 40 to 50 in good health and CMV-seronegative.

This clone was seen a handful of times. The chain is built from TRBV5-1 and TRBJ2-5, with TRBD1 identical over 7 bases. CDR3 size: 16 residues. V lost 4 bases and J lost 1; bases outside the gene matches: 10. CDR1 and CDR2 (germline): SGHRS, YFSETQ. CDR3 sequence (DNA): TGCGCCAGCAGCCCGCCGACAGGGAGCGTCCAAGAGACCCAGTACTTC. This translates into CASSPPTGSVQETQYF.

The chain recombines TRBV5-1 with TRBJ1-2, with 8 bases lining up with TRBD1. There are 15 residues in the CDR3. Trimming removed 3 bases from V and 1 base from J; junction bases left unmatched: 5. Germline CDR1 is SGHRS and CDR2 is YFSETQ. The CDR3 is CASSSGQVINYGYTF. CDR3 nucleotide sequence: TGCGCCAGCAGCTCGGGACAGGTTATTAACTATGGCTACACCTTC.